The 28 T cell receptor beta chains in this list originate from one sample, sequenced in a study of OX40 agonist ivuxolimab in advanced cancers. Sequencing used immunoSEQ multiplex PCR; TCRdb keeps in-frame clones, though not all of them. Of about 82,000 clones detected, 83% appear once; the ten largest clones hold 0.7% to 0.9%. The sample consisted of CD4+ or CD8+ T cells sorted from blood, taken in a trial of the OX40 agonist ivuxolimab. The receptors come from an adult with an advanced solid tumor such as melanoma, head and neck, liver or kidney cancer.

The chain employs TRBV11-2 and TRBJ1-6, with D tentatively TRBD1 (5 bases). The germline gives CDR1 SGHAT, CDR2 FQNNGV. The ends were cut back, 4 bases at V and 6 bases at J, with 13 bases in the middle. The CDR3 spans 15 residues. CDR3 protein: CASSSGTNINSPLHF. In DNA, the CDR3 is TGTGCCAGCAGCTCTGGGACGAACATTAATTCACCCCTCCACTTT.

V usage is TRBV30 and J usage is TRBJ2-7; TRBD1 might be the D (6 bases). The CDR3 sequence is 14 residues long. CDR1 is GTSNPN and CDR2 is SVGIG in the germline V gene (reference sequence). V was cut by 3 bases and J by 2 bases, with 14 bases left in between. The CDR3 is CAWRGAGTAYEQYF. CDR3 coding DNA: TGTGCCTGGAGGGGGGCCGGGACCGCCTACGAGCAGTACTTC.

The genes are TRBV5-1 and TRBJ2-7, with D unclear. CDR1 and CDR2 from the germline V gene are SGHRS and YFSETQ. CDR3 length: 13 residues. Trimming cost V 0 bases and J 4 bases, with 8 bases left between them. For the CDR3, the DNA is TGCGCCAGCAGCTTGGGTCCTGGGTACGAGCAGTACTTC. This codes for CASSLGPGYEQYF. The full variable domain, its missing parts supplied by reference TRBV5-1 and TRBJ2-7, is KAGVTQTPRYLIKTRGQQVTLSCSPISGHRSVSWYQQTPGQGLQFLFEYFSETQRNKGNFPGRFSGRQFSNSRSEMNVSTLELGDSALYLCASSLGPGYEQYFGPGTRLTVT.

This rearrangement joins TRBV10-3 to TRBJ2-7, with a weak D call TRBD2 (6 bases). CDR3 length equals 16 residues. V lost 4 bases and J lost 2, with 18 bases in between. Germline CDR1 and CDR2: ENHRY and SYGVKD. The CDR3 region is CAISGSEGRNTYEQYF. The CDR3 coding sequence is TGTGCCATCAGTGGGAGTGAGGGGAGGAACACCTACGAGCAGTACTTC.

This rearrangement joins TRBV13 to TRBJ2-1; 8 nucleotides line up with TRBD1. The germline gives CDR1 PRHDT, CDR2 FYEKMQ (reference sequence). The CDR3 runs 18 residues. With 0 bases clipped from V and 0 bases from J, the junction kept 7 bases outside the gene matches. The CDR3 spells CASSLGGTGVGSYNEQFF. In nucleotides, the CDR3 is TGTGCCAGCAGCTTAGGCGGGACAGGAGTAGGCTCCTACAATGAGCAGTTCTTC. Variable domain in full (rest from reference TRBV13 and TRBJ2-1): AAGVIQSPRHLIKEKRETATLKCYPIPRHDTVYWYQQGPGQDPQFLISFYEKMQSDKGSIPDRFSAQQFSDYHSELNMSSLELGDSALYFCASSLGGTGVGSYNEQFFGPGTRLTVL.

The chain carries TRBV10-3 and TRBJ2-7, with 9 bases aligning to TRBD1. V dropped 5 bases and J dropped 6; count of bases not matched to a gene: 5. The germline V gene has CDR1 ENHRY and CDR2 SYGVKD. CDR3 length: 13 amino acids. CDR3 sequence reads: CAISWGQGREQYF. As DNA, the CDR3 is TGTGCCATCAGTTGGGGACAGGGACGCGAGCAGTACTTC.

The sample holds a few counts of this clone. DNA for the CDR3: TGTGCCAGTAGCCAGGACAGAGCAAGCTCTGGAAACACCATATATTTT. As protein: CASSQDRASSGNTIYF. The V call is TRBV19, the J call TRBJ1-3, with D tentatively TRBD1 (6 bases). Trimming took 6 bases from V and 0 from J, leaving 15 bases between them. The CDR3 sequence is 16 residues long. Germline lookup yields CDR1 LNHDA and CDR2 SQIVND (reference sequence).

The V gene is TRBV7-9, the J gene TRBJ2-7; 15 positions agree with TRBD2. V dropped 5 bases and J dropped 3; count of bases not matched to a gene: 11. Germline CDR1 is SEHNR and CDR2 is FQNEAQ (reference sequence). The CDR3 length is 18 residues. The CDR3 loop reads CASSPPGTSGGLIYEQYF. The CDR3 DNA reads TGTGCCAGCAGCCCACCGGGGACTAGCGGGGGGCTTATCTACGAGCAGTACTTC.

This chain connects TRBV30 to TRBJ2-1, with 8 positions matching TRBD2. The germline V gene has CDR1 GTSNPN and CDR2 SVGIG (reference sequence). The CDR3 has 15 amino acids. V trimming: 1 base; J trimming: 6 bases; junction bases outside the gene matches: 8. CDR3 DNA: TGTGCCTGGAGTGCGAAACCTAGCGGGCCCAATGAGCAGTTCTTC. This translates into CAWSAKPSGPNEQFF.

This clone was detected only once. DNA for the CDR3: TGCGCCAGCAGCCAAGACCCTGACAGTTCTAGGCAGCCCCAGCATTTT. It codes for CASSQDPDSSRQPQHF. V usage is TRBV4-1 and J usage is TRBJ1-5; perhaps TRBD1 as D (5 bases). In germline, CDR1 is MGHRA, CDR2 YSYEKL. The CDR3 spans 16 residues. V lost 0 bases, J lost 7 bases, and 16 bases lay in between.

The rearrangement links TRBV9 to TRBJ2-1, with D maybe TRBD2 (6 bases). Germline V gene sequence: CDR1 SGDLS, CDR2 YYNGEE. Trimming took off 2 bases at V and 9 bases at J, with 18 bases between the two ends. The CDR3 has 15 amino acids. Written as DNA, the CDR3 is TGTGCCAGCAGCGTTGGTTTCGCCGCCGGGGGTGAGCAGTTCTTC. Its protein product is CASSVGFAAGGEQFF.

The chain recombines TRBV27 with TRBJ2-6; 10 bases map to TRBD1. Germline CDR1 and CDR2: MNHEY and SMNVEV (reference sequence). There are 20 residues in the CDR3. The V and J ends lost 2 bases and 4 bases, in that order; junction bases with no gene match: 14. CDR3: CASSLVEPGTGVFGANVLTF. DNA of the CDR3: TGTGCCAGCAGTTTAGTAGAACCCGGGACAGGGGTATTCGGGGCCAACGTCCTGACTTTC.

V usage is TRBV18 and J usage is TRBJ1-4; the match to TRBD1 covers 9 bases. This CDR3 is 19 amino acids long. The V and J ends lost 3 bases and 0 bases, in that order; junction bases with no gene match: 11. Germline CDR1 reads KGHSH; CDR2 reads LQKENI. The CDR3 here is CASSPPGQGTPSTNEKLFF. The CDR3 bases are TGTGCCAGCTCACCCCCAGGACAGGGGACACCCTCAACTAATGAAAAACTGTTTTTT.

This chain joins TRBV7-3 and TRBJ2-5; tentatively, D is TRBD2 (7 bases). V was cut by 3 bases and J by 1 base, with 15 bases left in between. CDR3 length: 16 residues. Germline CDR1 is SGHTA and CDR2 is FQGTGA. The DNA of the CDR3 is TGTGCCAGCAGCTTGATGGGGGCGGGGGCCCAAGAGACCCAGTACTTC. Translating gives CASSLMGAGAQETQYF.

This clone came up once. The rearrangement uses TRBV6-6 and TRBJ1-3; no reliable D call. The length of the CDR3 is 15 residues. Germline loops: CDR1 MNHNY, CDR2 SVGAGI (reference sequence). The germline V and J ends were trimmed by 7 bases and 1 base, with 14 bases remaining between them. The CDR3 here is CASTVVYGSGNTIYF. As DNA, the CDR3 is TGTGCCAGCACGGTGGTCTATGGGTCTGGAAACACCATATATTTT.

This chain uses TRBV5-4 with TRBJ2-7; 7 nucleotides line up with TRBD1. The CDR3 sequence is 14 residues long. V trimming: 3 bases; J trimming: 2 bases; junction bases outside the gene matches: 5. Germline CDR1 and CDR2: SGHNT and YYREEE (reference sequence). The CDR3 spells CASSSGGPTYEQYF. The DNA of the CDR3 is TGTGCCAGCAGCTCAGGGGGTCCCACCTACGAGCAGTACTTC.

This chain connects TRBV6-1 to TRBJ1-6; perhaps TRBD1 as D (5 bases). Germline CDR1 and CDR2: MNHNS and SASEGT. V lost 6 bases, J lost 8 bases, and 17 bases lay in between. The CDR3 loop spans 15 amino acids. The CDR3 protein is CASRNRDLEDSPLHF. CDR3 in DNA: TGTGCCAGCAGGAACCGGGACCTAGAGGATTCACCCCTCCACTTT.

The rearrangement links TRBV5-1 to TRBJ2-2; maybe TRBD2 (5 bases). Trimming cost V 3 bases and J 4 bases, with 7 bases left between them. Looked up from germline, CDR1 is SGHRS and CDR2 is YFSETQ. This CDR3 spans 13 amino acids. CDR3 sequence reads: CASSSGSTGELFF. The CDR3, as DNA: TGCGCCAGCAGCTCGGGATCCACCGGGGAGCTGTTTTTT. Combining the CDR3 with reference TRBV5-1 and TRBJ2-2 gives the whole variable domain KAGVTQTPRYLIKTRGQQVTLSCSPISGHRSVSWYQQTPGQGLQFLFEYFSETQRNKGNFPGRFSGRQFSNSRSEMNVSTLELGDSALYLCASSSGSTGELFFGEGSRLTVL.

The V gene is TRBV4-3, the J gene TRBJ2-5; 12 nucleotides line up with TRBD2. Germline V gene lookup returns CDR1 LGHNA and CDR2 YSLEER. The CDR3 is 17 amino acids. V trimming: 4 bases; J trimming: 4 bases; junction bases outside the gene matches: 10. The CDR3 coding sequence is TGCGCCAGCAGCCCCCGGGGTCTAGCGGGGGGGCGAGAGACCCAGTACTTC. It specifies CASSPRGLAGGRETQYF.

The chain has TRBV27 and TRBJ1-2; TRBD1 matches at 7 bases. Germline trimming cut 4 bases from V and 8 bases from J; bases unmatched to any gene: 10. Germline V CDR1 and CDR2: MNHEY, SMNVEV (reference sequence). The CDR3 is 14 amino acids. The CDR3 bases are TGTGCCAGCAGTTGGGCGGACAGGTCGGGGGGCTACACCTTC. Translated, it gives CASSWADRSGGYTF.

This clone has only a few counts. The chain joins TRBV7-9 to TRBJ2-3; D is perhaps TRBD1 (5 bases). The germline V and J ends were trimmed by 5 bases and 2 bases, with 14 bases remaining between them. The germline gives CDR1 SEHNR, CDR2 FQNEAQ (reference sequence). There are 15 residues in the CDR3. This chain's CDR3 is CASSPKYRYTDTQYF. The CDR3 DNA reads as TGTGCCAGCAGCCCGAAGTACAGGTACACAGATACGCAGTATTTT.

This clone was picked up one time. The chain recombines TRBV7-2 with TRBJ2-7, with 8 nucleotides matching TRBD1. CDR3 size: 15 residues. V shed 4 bases and J 1 base; nucleotides not matched to a gene: 6. Germline values: CDR1 SGHTA, CDR2 FQGNSA. The CDR3 loop reads CASSYGQGRSYEQYF. The CDR3, as DNA: TGTGCCAGCAGCTATGGACAGGGAAGGTCCTACGAGCAGTACTTC. The full variable domain, in which reference TRBV7-2 and TRBJ2-7 provide the parts outside the CDR3, is GAGVSQSPSNKVTEKGKDVELRCDPISGHTALYWYRQSLGQGLEFLIYFQGNSAPDKSGLPSDRFSAERTGGSVSTLTIQRTQQEDSAVYLCASSYGQGRSYEQYFGPGTRLTVT.

This chain connects TRBV30 to TRBJ1-2; perhaps TRBD1 as D (5 bases). The CDR3 runs to 14 residues. Germline CDR1 and CDR2: GTSNPN and SVGIG (reference sequence). V lost 3 bases to trimming and J lost 0 bases, with 11 bases between them. The CDR3: CAWSGGEANYGYTF. As DNA, the CDR3 is TGTGCCTGGAGCGGGGGGGAGGCTAACTATGGCTACACCTTC.

The V call is TRBV5-1, the J call TRBJ2-3, with TRBD2 matching 10 bases. V dropped 2 bases and J dropped 3; count of bases not matched to a gene: 3. The CDR3 is made up of 15 amino acids. CDR1 and CDR2 (germline): SGHRS, YFSETQ. CDR3 bases: TGCGCCAGCAGCTTTGAAGCGGGGGGGACAGATACGCAGTATTTT. Protein: CASSFEAGGTDTQYF. The full variable domain, its missing parts supplied by reference TRBV5-1 and TRBJ2-3, is KAGVTQTPRYLIKTRGQQVTLSCSPISGHRSVSWYQQTPGQGLQFLFEYFSETQRNKGNFPGRFSGRQFSNSRSEMNVSTLELGDSALYLCASSFEAGGTDTQYFGPGTRLTVL.

The genes are TRBV23-1 and TRBJ2-7; 9 bases are shared with TRBD1. TRBV23-1 belongs to the ORF category, with a function that is uncertain. This CDR3 region has 15 residues. Losses at the gene ends were 5 bases for V and 2 bases for J; bases not matched to a gene: 7. The CDR3 sequence is CASSSSGTGPYEQYF. Written as DNA, the CDR3 is TGCGCCAGCAGTTCCTCCGGGACAGGGCCCTACGAGCAGTACTTC.

The rearrangement joins TRBV7-2 to TRBJ2-5; 9 bases agree with TRBD2. There are 16 residues in the CDR3. Germline CDR1 SGHTA, CDR2 FQGNSA. With 2 bases clipped from V and 4 bases from J, the junction kept 8 bases outside the gene matches. CDR3 sequence: CASSLWAAGGRETQYF. The CDR3 nucleotides are TGTGCCAGCAGCTTATGGGCAGCGGGGGGCAGAGAGACCCAGTACTTC.

In its sample, this clone was seen once. A single base separates this from a much larger clone, so it may be a read error. The rearrangement joins TRBV9 to TRBJ2-2, with D hard to call. V lost 5 bases and J 1 base, leaving 6 bases between the germline ends. CDR3 length equals 13 residues. Germline V gives CDR1 SGDLS, CDR2 YYNGEE. The CDR3 reads CASREGNTGELFF. The CDR3 DNA reads TGTGCCAGCAGGGAAGGGAACACCGGGGAGCTGTTTTTT.

This clone was seen a single time. CDR3: CASSRDSQSTDTQYF. The CDR3 DNA reads TGTGCCAGCAGTCGGGACAGTCAGAGCACAGATACGCAGTATTTT. This chain joins TRBV6-4 and TRBJ2-3; 7 bases line up with TRBD1. There are 15 residues in the CDR3. Germline V lookup: CDR1 MRHNA, CDR2 SNTAGT. J lost 0 bases, V lost 5 bases, and 5 bases had no gene match.